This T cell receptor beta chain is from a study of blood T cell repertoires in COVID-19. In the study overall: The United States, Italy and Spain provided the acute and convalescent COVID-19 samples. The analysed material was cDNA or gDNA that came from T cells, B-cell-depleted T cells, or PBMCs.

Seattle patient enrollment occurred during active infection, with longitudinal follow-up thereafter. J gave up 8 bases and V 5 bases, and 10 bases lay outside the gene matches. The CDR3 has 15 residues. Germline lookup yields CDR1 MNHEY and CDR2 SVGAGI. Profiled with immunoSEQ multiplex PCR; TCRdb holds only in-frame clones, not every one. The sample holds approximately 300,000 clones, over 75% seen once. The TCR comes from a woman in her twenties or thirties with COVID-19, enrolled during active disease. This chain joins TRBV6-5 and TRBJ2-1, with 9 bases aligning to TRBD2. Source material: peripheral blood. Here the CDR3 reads CASSRAGGNVHEQFF. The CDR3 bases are TGTGCCAGCAGTCGCGCGGGGGGGAATGTTCATGAGCAGTTCTTC.